This paragraph reports one T cell receptor beta chain. Its target is not known. This record comes from a study of shared clonotypes between healthy human individuals. Study-level information: Donors had three CD4 naive, three CD4 memory, two CD8 naive and one CD8 memory plate apiece.

Samples underwent the assay at deep level. Here immunoSEQ multiplex PCR was the method, and the copy in TCRdb shows in-frame clones only, minus some. The repertoire holds about 1.1 million clones, with about 80% as singletons. Findings of the study overall: Non-shared clonotypes were found to have lower generation probabilities than the clonotypes that were shared by all four of the sorted-subset donors. Four donors had 5% to 6% of their naive CD4 clonotypes in common.

From germline, CDR1 is LGHNA and CDR2 YSLEER. Germline trimming cut 3 bases from V and 4 bases from J; bases unmatched to any gene: 10. The CDR3 spans 17 residues. The sample taken for sequencing was memory CD4+ T cells from PBMCs. Subset meaning: CD45RA-negative fraction. This chain joins TRBV4-3 and TRBJ2-3; 10 nucleotides agree with TRBD2. The origin of this receptor is a man between 18 and 35 years old in good health. Some clones in this sample may be carry-over from other donors' samples. The CDR3 DNA reads as TGCGCCAGCAGCCAGGTTCTAGCGGGAGTTGCGGCAGATACGCAGTATTTT. It specifies CASSQVLAGVAADTQYF.